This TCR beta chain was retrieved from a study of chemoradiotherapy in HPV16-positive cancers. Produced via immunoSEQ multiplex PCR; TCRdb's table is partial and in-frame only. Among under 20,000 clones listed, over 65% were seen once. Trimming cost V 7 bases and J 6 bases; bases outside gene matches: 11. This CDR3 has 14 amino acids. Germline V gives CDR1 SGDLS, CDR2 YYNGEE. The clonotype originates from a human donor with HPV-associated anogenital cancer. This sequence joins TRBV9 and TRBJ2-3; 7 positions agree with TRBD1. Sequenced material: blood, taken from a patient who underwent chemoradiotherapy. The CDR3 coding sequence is TGTGCCAGCGGCTACAGGGGTGAAGGGGATACGCAGTATTTT. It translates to CASGYRGEGDTQYF.